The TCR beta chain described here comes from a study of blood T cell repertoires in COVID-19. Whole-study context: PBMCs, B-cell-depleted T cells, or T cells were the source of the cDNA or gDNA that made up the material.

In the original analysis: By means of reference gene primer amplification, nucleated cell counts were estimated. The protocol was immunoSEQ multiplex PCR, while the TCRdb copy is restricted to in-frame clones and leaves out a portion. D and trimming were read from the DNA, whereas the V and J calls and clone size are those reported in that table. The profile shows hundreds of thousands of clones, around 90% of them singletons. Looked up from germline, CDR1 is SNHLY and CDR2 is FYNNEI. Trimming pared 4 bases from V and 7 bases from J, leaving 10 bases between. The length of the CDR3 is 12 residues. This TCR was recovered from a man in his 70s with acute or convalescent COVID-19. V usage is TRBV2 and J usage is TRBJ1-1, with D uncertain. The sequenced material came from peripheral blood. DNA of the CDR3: TGTGCCAGCAGTGTCTTGAATAGTGAAGCTTTCTTT. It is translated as CASSVLNSEAFF.